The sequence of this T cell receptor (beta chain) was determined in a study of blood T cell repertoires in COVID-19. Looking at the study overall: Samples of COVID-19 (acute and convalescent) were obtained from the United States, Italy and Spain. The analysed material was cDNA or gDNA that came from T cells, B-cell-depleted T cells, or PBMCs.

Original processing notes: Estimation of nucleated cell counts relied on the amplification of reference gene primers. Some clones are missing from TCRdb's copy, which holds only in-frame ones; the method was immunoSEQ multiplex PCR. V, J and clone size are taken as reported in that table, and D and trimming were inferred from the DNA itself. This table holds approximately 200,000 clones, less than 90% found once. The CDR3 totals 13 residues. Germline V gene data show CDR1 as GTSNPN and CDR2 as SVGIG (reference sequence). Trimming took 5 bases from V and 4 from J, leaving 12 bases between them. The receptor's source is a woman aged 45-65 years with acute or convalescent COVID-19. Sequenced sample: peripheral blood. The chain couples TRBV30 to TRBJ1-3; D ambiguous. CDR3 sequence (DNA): TGTGCCTGGGCCCTTTGGGCGGGAAACACCATATATTTT. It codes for CAWALWAGNTIYF.